A selection of T cell receptor beta chains follows, all from one sample in a study of blood T cell repertoires in COVID-19. Generated by immunoSEQ multiplex PCR, the TCRdb table keeps only in-frame clones and is missing some. The sample has 200,000 to 300,000 clones, roughly 80% seen once. The sequencing input was peripheral blood. These receptor sequences come from a woman aged 70-85 years with acute or convalescent COVID-19. Both conserved end residues are part of each CDR3. D genes are given only for firm matches.

CASSLLGGDNEQFF | TGTGCCAGCAGTTTACTGGGGGGGGACAATGAGCAGTTCTTC | TRBJ2-1 | TRBD2 | TRBV28
CAPGEQFF | TGTGCTCCGGGTGAGCAGTTCTTC | TRBJ2-1 | - | TRBV12-5
CASSLGQRNSPLHF | TGTGCCAGCAGCTTAGGACAGAGAAATTCACCCCTCCACTTT | TRBJ1-6 | - | TRBV7-8
CASSARPGQGVNTIYF | TGTGCCAGCAGCGCCAGACCGGGACAGGGAGTGAACACCATATATTTT | TRBJ1-3 | TRBD1 | TRBV9
CASSPPRGTGIMNTEAFF | TGTGCCAGCTCACCTCCCCGGGGGACAGGGATCATGAACACTGAAGCTTTCTTT | TRBJ1-1 | TRBD1 | TRBV18
CASSEVQGSNQPQHF | TGTGCCAGCAGTGAGGTACAGGGAAGCAATCAGCCCCAGCATTTT | TRBJ1-5 | - | TRBV2
CASSPQGVTEAFF | TGTGCCAGCTCACCGCAGGGGGTCACTGAAGCTTTCTTT | TRBJ1-1 | TRBD1 | TRBV18
CASSSSGESSYEQYF | TGTGCCAGCAGCTCCTCGGGTGAGTCCTCCTACGAGCAGTACTTC | TRBJ2-7 | - | TRBV11-3
CASSDLGTGVLSYEQYF | TGTGCCAGCAGTGATTTAGGGACAGGGGTCCTCTCCTACGAGCAGTACTTC | TRBJ2-7 | TRBD1 | TRBV6-1
CAWSVTRNTEAFF | TGTGCCTGGAGTGTAACGAGGAACACTGAAGCTTTCTTT | TRBJ1-1 | - | TRBV30
CASSRENGRGEAFF | TGTGCCAGTAGTAGAGAAAATGGACGGGGTGAAGCTTTCTTT | TRBJ1-1 | - | TRBV19
CASSLSQGMEAFF | TGTGCCAGCAGTTTATCCCAGGGAATGGAAGCTTTCTTT | TRBJ1-1 | - | TRBV27
CASSGTVSYNEQFF | TGTGCCAGTAGTGGGACAGTATCCTACAATGAGCAGTTCTTC | TRBJ2-1 | TRBD1 | TRBV19
CASSLDRLVGGNEQFF | TGTGCCAGCAGCTTAGATCGGCTAGTTGGAGGGAATGAGCAGTTCTTC | TRBJ2-1 | - | TRBV7-2
CARSGRDTEAFF | TGTGCCAGAAGCGGCCGGGACACTGAAGCTTTCTTT | TRBJ1-1 | - | TRBV5-3
CASSVWTGSGELFF | TGTGCCAGCAGTGTGTGGACAGGGAGCGGGGAGCTGTTTTTT | TRBJ2-2 | TRBD1 | TRBV2